A single sample is the source of the 22 T cell receptor beta chains below, sequenced in a study of shared clonotypes between healthy human individuals (dated by TCRdb to between 2020 and 2021). CD8 naive samples were obtained by positive selection for CCR7 among CD45RO-negative cells, yielding a CD45RA+CCR7+ population from which TemRA cells were excluded. Library construction relied on the immunoSEQ multiplex PCR assay. This is the immuneACCESS table as TCRdb keeps it, with only in-frame sequences that have V and J called. A part of the clones is gone; compared with another copy, unresolved V genes explain less than half, and the rest is unexplained. Within this sample are around 1.9 million clones, with just over 90% of them counted one time only. Together, the top ten hold approximately 1.6% of the sample. The sample taken for sequencing was naive CD8+ T cells from PBMCs. This sample's cell subset or site label indicates: CD45RA+CCR7+. The receptors here all came from a man aged 18 to 35 in good health. Some clones in this sample may be carry-over from other donors' samples.

The genes are TRBV4-1 and TRBJ1-5, with a weak D call TRBD1 (5 bases). The ends were cut back, 4 bases at V and 0 bases at J, with 10 bases in the middle. Germline CDR1 and CDR2: MGHRA and YSYEKL. The CDR3 is 15 amino acids. CDR3 bases: TGCGCCAGCAGCCCAGACAGAGTTAGCAATCAGCCCCAGCATTTT. Protein product: CASSPDRVSNQPQHF.

The rearrangement joins TRBV28 to TRBJ2-1; 9 positions match TRBD2. Germline trimming cut 2 bases from V and 4 bases from J; bases unmatched to any gene: 6. CDR3 length: 16 amino acids. Germline lookup yields CDR1 MDHEN and CDR2 SYDVKM. The CDR3: CASSLLSSGAYNEQFF. CDR3 in DNA: TGTGCCAGCAGTTTACTATCTAGCGGGGCTTACAATGAGCAGTTCTTC.

This chain links TRBV6-1 with TRBJ2-1; D is perhaps TRBD1 (6 bases). Germline values: CDR1 MNHNS, CDR2 SASEGT. V lost 3 bases and J lost 4, with 16 bases in between. The CDR3 consists of 16 residues. The CDR3, as DNA: TGTGCCAGCAGTGATCGGGTGGACAGCACGTACAATGAGCAGTTCTTC. Translated, it gives CASSDRVDSTYNEQFF.

This chain uses TRBV7-9 with TRBJ1-2; 9 bases are a match to TRBD1. Per the germline V gene, CDR1 is SEHNR and CDR2 is FQNEAQ (reference sequence). Trimming removed 4 bases from V and 0 bases from J; junction bases left unmatched: 12. CDR3 length: 18 residues. As DNA, the CDR3 is TGTGCCAGCAGCTCCCCCCGGGACAGGGCTACAGCTAACTATGGCTACACCTTC. Amino acid sequence: CASSSPRDRATANYGYTF.

V usage is TRBV27 and J usage is TRBJ2-3, with TRBD1 matching 8 bases. Trimming cost V 6 bases and J 3 bases; bases outside gene matches: 5. Germline CDR1 MNHEY, CDR2 SMNVEV (reference sequence). The CDR3 loop spans 14 amino acids. The chain's CDR3 is CASRTGVGTDTQYF. DNA for the CDR3: TGTGCCAGCAGGACAGGGGTGGGTACAGATACGCAGTATTTT.

This rearrangement joins TRBV6-6 to TRBJ2-1, with TRBD1 as a possible D gene (6 bases). CDR1 is MNHNY, CDR2 SVGAGI, per germline (reference sequence). The CDR3 runs to 14 residues. Trimming removed 2 bases from V and 6 bases from J, with 11 bases in between. This CDR3 reads CASSYRTAINEQFF. CDR3 coding DNA: TGTGCCAGCAGTTACAGGACAGCCATCAATGAGCAGTTCTTC.

CDR3 nucleotide sequence: TGTGCGGTAGGCATGAACACTGAAGCTTTCTTT. Protein product: CAVGMNTEAFF. The chain uses TRBV5-4 and TRBJ1-1, with D uncertain. CDR1 and CDR2 (germline): SGHNT, YYREEE (reference sequence). CDR3 length: 11 amino acids.

The V call is TRBV25-1, the J call TRBJ2-1; TRBD2 matches 10 bases. The CDR3 contains 15 residues. Per germline, CDR1 MGHDK and CDR2 SYGVNS. The trim removed 3 bases at V and 14 bases at J, leaving 13 bases unmatched. DNA of the CDR3: TGTGCCAGCAGTGATATTCTCCTAGCGGGAGAACGGAAGTTCTTC. Translated, it gives CASSDILLAGERKFF.

J is TRBJ2-7 and V is TRBV4-1; 8 bases agree with TRBD1. This CDR3 has 15 residues. CDR1 is MGHRA, CDR2 YSYEKL, per germline. V shed 4 bases and J 3 bases; nucleotides not matched to a gene: 8. This CDR3 reads CASSPPGQVIYEQYF. Here the CDR3 DNA reads TGCGCCAGCAGCCCGCCGGGACAGGTGATCTACGAGCAGTACTTC.

The genes are TRBV6-5 and TRBJ2-2; D may be TRBD2 (6 bases). V lost 2 bases to trimming and J lost 5 bases, with 12 bases between them. CDR3 length equals 15 residues. Germline CDR1 and CDR2: MNHEY and SVGAGI. CDR3 nucleotides: TGTGCCAGCAGTTACGGGAGGATCGGGACCGGGGAGCTGTTTTTT. Translated: CASSYGRIGTGELFF.

The CDR3 here is CASSSTFWAQGTGELFF. The CDR3 bases are TGTGCCAGCAGTTCGACCTTTTGGGCCCAGGGGACCGGGGAGCTGTTTTTT. The chain joins TRBV28 to TRBJ2-2, with a tentative D call TRBD1 (6 bases). Germline V gene sequence: CDR1 MDHEN, CDR2 SYDVKM. This CDR3 region has 17 residues. The V end lost 4 bases, the J end lost 5 bases, and 20 bases lay between the germline ends.

The rearrangement joins TRBV27 to TRBJ1-2; tentatively, D is TRBD1 (5 bases). The CDR3 covers 13 residues. V was clipped by 5 bases and J by 2 bases, with 9 bases between them. The germline gives CDR1 MNHEY, CDR2 SMNVEV (reference sequence). CDR3: CASSHRQNYGYTF. The CDR3 DNA sequence: TGTGCCAGCAGTCATCGACAGAACTATGGCTACACCTTC.

In DNA, the CDR3 is TGTGCCAGCGGCACGGGACAGTTACAGCCCCCCAAAAACATTCAGTACTTC. Its protein is CASGTGQLQPPKNIQYF. The genes are TRBV2 and TRBJ2-4; 7 nucleotides match TRBD1. V dropped 8 bases and J dropped 2; count of bases not matched to a gene: 15. CDR1 and CDR2 (germline): SNHLY, FYNNEI. This CDR3 region has 17 residues.

This rearrangement joins TRBV15 to TRBJ2-5, with D uncertain. V dropped 3 bases and J dropped 2 bases, with 10 bases sitting between them. This CDR3 has 14 residues. Germline assignment: CDR1 LNHNV and CDR2 YYDKDF (reference sequence). CDR3 bases: TGTGCCACCAGCAGCCGAGCGCGACAAGAGACCCAGTACTTC. This codes for CATSSRARQETQYF.

The chain couples TRBV7-9 to TRBJ2-1, with 10 bases lining up with TRBD2. CDR1 SEHNR and CDR2 FQNEAQ come from the germline V gene (reference sequence). CDR3 size: 16 residues. J gave up 8 bases and V 5 bases, and 12 bases lay outside the gene matches. DNA of the CDR3: TGTGCCAGCAGCACCCGTGCTAGCGGGAGTGACGATGAGCAGTTCTTC. Its translation is CASSTRASGSDDEQFF. Using reference TRBV7-9 and TRBJ2-1 for the parts outside the CDR3, the full variable domain is DTGVSQNPRHKITKRGQNVTFRCDPISEHNRLYWYRQTLGQGPEFLTYFQNEAQLEKSRLLSDRFSAERPKGSFSTLEIQRTEQGDSAMYLCASSTRASGSDDEQFFGPGTRLTVL.

V and J are TRBV4-1 and TRBJ2-7; a possible D gene is TRBD2 (5 bases). Trimming left V 4 bases short and J 0 bases short, with 13 bases between. CDR1 is MGHRA and CDR2 is YSYEKL in the germline V gene. CDR3 size: 15 residues. CDR3 bases: TGCGCCAGCAGCCTCACGGATGGGAGCTCCTACGAGCAGTACTTC. Its protein is CASSLTDGSSYEQYF.

The CDR3 protein is CASSPVKGFRGTDTQYF. CDR3 DNA sequence: TGCGCCAGCAGCCCGGTTAAGGGCTTCCGTGGGACAGATACGCAGTATTTT. The chain carries TRBV5-1 and TRBJ2-3; D is undetermined. This CDR3 spans 17 amino acids. Deletions cut 4 bases from V and 3 bases from J, with 21 bases between. Germline CDR1 is SGHRS and CDR2 is YFSETQ.

The chain has TRBV9 and TRBJ2-1; D is undetermined. CDR3 length: 13 amino acids. Deletions cut 4 bases from V and 3 bases from J, with 8 bases between. Germline lookup yields CDR1 SGDLS and CDR2 YYNGEE. DNA for the CDR3: TGTGCCAGCAGCCCCCCCCTCTACAATGAGCAGTTCTTC. Translating it yields CASSPPLYNEQFF.

This clone was recorded only once. The chain uses TRBV6-5 and TRBJ1-2; 8 positions match TRBD1. The CDR3 loop spans 12 amino acids. Germline V gene lookup returns CDR1 MNHEY and CDR2 SVGAGI. V shed 4 bases, J shed 8 bases, and the junction held 3 bases outside the gene matches. The CDR3 DNA reads as TGTGCCAGCAGTTGGACAGGGAACGGCTACACCTTC. Protein product: CASSWTGNGYTF.

This clone has a single count. The chain links TRBV29-1 to TRBJ2-1; perhaps TRBD1 as D (6 bases). This CDR3 has 14 residues. Trimming removed 5 bases from V and 4 bases from J, with 15 bases in between. The germline V gene encodes CDR1 SQVTM and CDR2 ANQGSEA. The CDR3: CSVQGSLFYNEQFF. For the CDR3, the DNA is TGCAGCGTTCAGGGGTCCCTTTTTTACAATGAGCAGTTCTTC.

The chain links TRBV14 to TRBJ1-3; no clear D. V dropped 2 bases and J dropped 4 bases, with 15 bases sitting between them. The V gene's germline CDR1 is SGHDN and CDR2 FVKESK. The CDR3 spans 16 residues. CDR3 bases: TGTGCCAGCAGCCAATCTGGGGTTTCTTCCGGAAACACCATATATTTT. Amino acids: CASSQSGVSSGNTIYF.

The J gene is TRBJ2-1, the V gene TRBV28; no firm D call. Trimming shortened V by 3 bases and J by 0 bases, and 12 bases separated the two germline ends. The CDR3 runs 16 residues. Germline lookup yields CDR1 MDHEN and CDR2 SYDVKM. The CDR3 bases are TGTGCCAGCAGTTTCCCCCTCGCAGGCTCCTACAATGAGCAGTTCTTC. Its protein product is CASSFPLAGSYNEQFF.